Reported below is one T cell receptor beta chain. Its antigen is as yet unknown. Each CDR3 protein gets one entry after TCRdb re-called the 5' RACE reads with MiXCR. The sample lists some 120,000 distinct CDR3 sequences, over 15% occurring once. These data come from a study of T-cell memory formation after mild COVID-19. Study results and caveats: CD4+ bias marked clones expanding day 15 to 37, unlike balanced contracting clones.

The sequenced sample consisted of PBMCs or a T cell subset sorted from them (not recorded which). The TCR comes from a man aged 18 to 29 who had mild COVID-19 (a few samples of this study predate the infection). Cell type and time point are not known.

The CDR3 spells CASSVKRGEVAGELFF. CDR3 in DNA: TGTGCCAGCAGCGTCAAAAGGGGGGAGGTCGCCGGGGAGCTGTTTTTT. This chain uses TRBV9 with TRBJ2-2; D is possibly TRBD1 or TRBD2 (6 bases each). The V gene lost 2 bases and the J gene lost 6 bases, with 17 bases spanning the gap. Germline V gene lookup returns CDR1 SGDLS and CDR2 YYNGEE. This CDR3 comprises 16 residues.